The next 4 T cell receptor beta chains were all read from a single sample in a study of T-cell memory formation after mild COVID-19. TCRdb reanalysed the 5' RACE reads using MiXCR and keeps one entry per CDR3 protein. Among approximately 65,000 distinct CDR3 sequences listed, 15% to 20% were seen once. Sequencing was performed on PBMCs or a T cell subset sorted from them (not recorded which). These receptors came from an adult woman who had mild COVID-19 (a few samples of this study predate the infection). Cell type and time point are not known.

The chain carries TRBV12-5 and TRBJ2-1, with D maybe TRBD2 (5 bases). V lost 0 bases and J lost 9, with 9 bases in between. Germline-derived CDR1 and CDR2 are LGHNT and FRNRAP. This CDR3 region has 13 residues. CDR3 nucleotides: TGTGCTAGTGGTTTGGTTATAAGCGGTGAGCAGTTCTTC. Translation gives CASGLVISGEQFF.

V usage is TRBV5-1 and J usage is TRBJ1-1; the match to TRBD1 covers 8 bases. Germline CDR1 and CDR2: SGHRS and YFSETQ. The CDR3 has 16 residues. V was pared by 0 bases and J by 5 bases, with 9 bases of the junction left unmatched. The DNA for the CDR3 is TGCGCCAGCAGCTTGGCGGCAGGGGGCGAAGGAACTGAAGCTTTCTTT. Residues: CASSLAAGGEGTEAFF.

This clonotype was seen only a few times. The rearrangement links TRBV12-3 or TRBV12-4 to TRBJ1-1; D is uncertain. This CDR3 has 11 residues. V was cut by 1 base and J by 11 bases, with 8 bases left in between. As DNA, the CDR3 is TGTGCCAGCAGTTTAGTTGGTTCGGCTTTCTTT. Translating it yields CASSLVGSAFF.

This clonotype was detected a few times. V usage is TRBV6-5 and J usage is TRBJ2-3, with TRBD1 matching 7 bases. The V segment lost 6 bases and the J segment 6 bases; nucleotides outside the gene matches: 12. Germline loops: CDR1 MNHEY, CDR2 SVGAGI. The CDR3 has 15 residues. This chain's CDR3 is CASRVAGGVRDTQYF. CDR3 in DNA: TGTGCCAGCAGGGTGGCAGGGGGAGTGCGGGATACGCAGTATTTT.